These T cell receptor beta chains were read from a single sample in a study of regulatory T cells in long-lasting Graves disease. Each CDR3 protein is one row after TCRdb ran MiXCR on the multiplex PCR reads. This table holds about 310,000 distinct CDR3 sequences, 18% found once. The specimen comprised peripheral blood mononuclear cells (PBMCs), sampled at new diagnosis, from a patient treated with antithyroid drugs. The receptors were gathered from a female donor with Graves disease. The CDR3 runs from the conserved cysteine through the conserved F or W. Fields, in order: J gene, V gene, clone size, D gene, CDR3 DNA, CDR3 protein. D genes are given only for firm matches. Clone size is given for some rows only: seen once, a few or many times, or a class if the clone is expanded.

J gene: TRBJ2-5
V gene: TRBV29-1
clone size: -
D gene: -
CDR3 DNA: TGCAGCGTGGACCGGGAACCCAAGAGAGCCCAGTACTTC
CDR3 protein: CSVDREPKRAQYF

J gene: TRBJ1-5
V gene: TRBV3-1
clone size: -
D gene: -
CDR3 DNA: TGTGCCAGCAGCCAAGCGCGCAATCAGCCCCAGCATTTT
CDR3 protein: CASSQARNQPQHF

J gene: TRBJ2-1
V gene: TRBV25-1
clone size: -
D gene: -
CDR3 DNA: TGTGCCAGCAGTGACACAGTCAATGAGCAGTTCTTC
CDR3 protein: CASSDTVNEQFF

J gene: TRBJ2-5
V gene: TRBV7-2
clone size: -
D gene: -
CDR3 DNA: TGTGCCAGCAGCTTAGGTGGGGGAGCCGGGGTTCAGTACTTC
CDR3 protein: CASSLGGGAGVQYF

J gene: TRBJ2-1
V gene: TRBV7-8
clone size: -
D gene: TRBD2
CDR3 DNA: TGTGCCAGCATTTCTTTAGCGGGAGGGGATGAGCAGTTCTTC
CDR3 protein: CASISLAGGDEQFF

J gene: TRBJ2-7
V gene: TRBV20-1
clone size: many
D gene: TRBD2
CDR3 DNA: TGCAGTGCTAGAGATCGGGGAGGGCACTACGAGCAGTACTTC
CDR3 protein: CSARDRGGHYEQYF

J gene: TRBJ2-1
V gene: TRBV11-1
clone size: -
D gene: -
CDR3 DNA: TGTGCCAGCAGCTTACCGGACCCTGGATACAATGAGCAGTTCTTC
CDR3 protein: CASSLPDPGYNEQFF

J gene: TRBJ1-6
V gene: TRBV4-1
clone size: -
D gene: -
CDR3 DNA: TGCGCCAGCAGCCAAGACCTGAGGAATTCACCCCTCCACTTT
CDR3 protein: CASSQDLRNSPLHF

J gene: TRBJ2-7
V gene: TRBV4-1
clone size: -
D gene: -
CDR3 DNA: TGCGCCAGCAGCCAGTCATGGCAGATCGAGCAGTACTTC
CDR3 protein: CASSQSWQIEQYF

J gene: TRBJ2-7
V gene: TRBV12-5
clone size: many
D gene: -
CDR3 DNA: TGTGCTAGTGGCTTTCCTCAGGGGTGGGGGGTTAACGAGCAGTACTTC
CDR3 protein: CASGFPQGWGVNEQYF

J gene: TRBJ1-1
V gene: TRBV6-1
clone size: -
D gene: -
CDR3 DNA: TGTGCCAGCACCCGAGCAACGGGGAACACTGAAGCTTTCTTT
CDR3 protein: CASTRATGNTEAFF

J gene: TRBJ2-5
V gene: TRBV19
clone size: many
D gene: -
CDR3 DNA: TGTGCCAGTAGTAGTACAGGGTCGGGAGAGACCCAGTACTTC
CDR3 protein: CASSSTGSGETQYF

J gene: TRBJ2-1
V gene: TRBV27
clone size: many
D gene: TRBD2
CDR3 DNA: TGTGCCAGCAGTCTATCCCACGGGAGGTCCTACAATGAGCAGTTCTTC
CDR3 protein: CASSLSHGRSYNEQFF

J gene: TRBJ2-3
V gene: TRBV12-3/TRBV12-4
clone size: many
D gene: TRBD2
CDR3 DNA: TGTGCCAGCAGTTTAGCAGGACTAGCGGGAGGTGGCTATACGCAGTATTTT
CDR3 protein: CASSLAGLAGGGYTQYF

J gene: TRBJ2-3
V gene: TRBV6-1
clone size: many
D gene: TRBD2
CDR3 DNA: TGTGCCAGCATAAGGCTAGCGGGAGTGAGAGATACGCAGTATTTT
CDR3 protein: CASIRLAGVRDTQYF

J gene: TRBJ2-3
V gene: TRBV11-2
clone size: many
D gene: -
CDR3 DNA: TGTGCCAGCAGCTTGGGGCCAGAGGATACGCAGTATTTT
CDR3 protein: CASSLGPEDTQYF

J gene: TRBJ1-5
V gene: TRBV12-3/TRBV12-4
clone size: many
D gene: -
CDR3 DNA: TGTGCCAGCAGTTCTAGGCATGGGATCGGGAGCAATCAGCCCCAGCATTTT
CDR3 protein: CASSSRHGIGSNQPQHF

J gene: TRBJ1-1
V gene: TRBV5-1
clone size: many
D gene: -
CDR3 DNA: TGCGCCAGCAGCTTTAATCCAGGAGTGAACACTGAAGCTTTCTTT
CDR3 protein: CASSFNPGVNTEAFF

J gene: TRBJ2-1
V gene: TRBV5-1
clone size: few
D gene: TRBD2
CDR3 DNA: TGCGCCAGCAGCTCGAGACTTAGCGGGTTGGGGGGCAATGAGCAGTTCTTC
CDR3 protein: CASSSRLSGLGGNEQFF

J gene: TRBJ2-7
V gene: TRBV6-7
clone size: many
D gene: -
CDR3 DNA: TGTGCCAGCAGTTTCTCTATTCCGGGACTGCGATCTGGGGAGCAGTACTTC
CDR3 protein: CASSFSIPGLRSGEQYF

J gene: TRBJ1-6
V gene: TRBV5-1
clone size: many
D gene: -
CDR3 DNA: TGCGCCAGCAGCTTAGGGACCCTTGGTTCACCCCTCCACTTT
CDR3 protein: CASSLGTLGSPLHF

J gene: TRBJ2-7
V gene: TRBV7-9
clone size: many
D gene: TRBD2
CDR3 DNA: TGTGCCAGCAGCCCCGCGGGGGGGGCGTCCTACGAGCAGTACTTC
CDR3 protein: CASSPAGGASYEQYF

J gene: TRBJ2-3
V gene: TRBV24-1
clone size: -
D gene: TRBD2
CDR3 DNA: TGTGCCACCAGTGATCCCGGACTAGCGGTCACAGATACGCAGTATTTT
CDR3 protein: CATSDPGLAVTDTQYF

J gene: TRBJ2-4
V gene: TRBV29-1
clone size: many
D gene: -
CDR3 DNA: TGCAGCGTTGAGCCCCCCCCGATCGGAAACATTCAGTACTTC
CDR3 protein: CSVEPPPIGNIQYF

J gene: TRBJ2-7
V gene: TRBV27
clone size: many
D gene: -
CDR3 DNA: TGTGCCAGCAGGAAACACCGTTGGGGATCCTACGAGCAGTACTTC
CDR3 protein: CASRKHRWGSYEQYF

J gene: TRBJ1-6
V gene: TRBV4-1
clone size: few
D gene: -
CDR3 DNA: TGCGCCAGCAGCCAAGACGAGGGTGGCAATTCACCCCTCCACTTT
CDR3 protein: CASSQDEGGNSPLHF

J gene: TRBJ2-3
V gene: TRBV30
clone size: many
D gene: TRBD2
CDR3 DNA: TGTGCCGGTCGAAGCGGGAGGGATACGCAGTATTTT
CDR3 protein: CAGRSGRDTQYF

J gene: TRBJ2-7
V gene: TRBV7-9
clone size: few
D gene: -
CDR3 DNA: TGTGCCAGCAGCTTAGCGGCAGGCGGCTACGAGCAGTACTTC
CDR3 protein: CASSLAAGGYEQYF

J gene: TRBJ2-3
V gene: TRBV10-2
clone size: many
D gene: -
CDR3 DNA: TGCGCCAGCAGTGAGAGTATGATAGAGCTTACCCTCACAGATACGCAGTATTTT
CDR3 protein: CASSESMIELTLTDTQYF

J gene: TRBJ2-2
V gene: TRBV9
clone size: many
D gene: TRBD2
CDR3 DNA: TGTGCCAGCAGCGCGACTAGCCCGACCGGGGAGCTGTTTTTT
CDR3 protein: CASSATSPTGELFF

J gene: TRBJ2-7
V gene: TRBV5-1
clone size: few
D gene: -
CDR3 DNA: TGCGCCAGCAGCTTGGCCGTATTCTTCGGGGGGCGGCACGCCGGAAGCGAGCAGTACTTC
CDR3 protein: CASSLAVFFGGRHAGSEQYF

J gene: TRBJ1-3
V gene: TRBV11-2
clone size: many
D gene: -
CDR3 DNA: TGTGCCAGCAGCTTAGACCAAATGAACACCATATATTTT
CDR3 protein: CASSLDQMNTIYF

J gene: TRBJ2-7
V gene: TRBV28
clone size: many
D gene: -
CDR3 DNA: TGTGCCAGCAGTTTACTCAGGTTGAGGAGGAGCTCCTACGAGCAGTACTTC
CDR3 protein: CASSLLRLRRSSYEQYF

J gene: TRBJ1-4
V gene: TRBV7-3
clone size: -
D gene: TRBD1
CDR3 DNA: TGTGCCAGCAGCTTAAATGACAGGGCGGAAGAAAAACTGTTTTTT
CDR3 protein: CASSLNDRAEEKLFF

J gene: TRBJ2-7
V gene: TRBV12-3/TRBV12-4
clone size: many
D gene: TRBD2
CDR3 DNA: TGTGCCAGCAGAAAGCGGGAGGGCCCTACCTACGAGCAGTACTTC
CDR3 protein: CASRKREGPTYEQYF

J gene: TRBJ1-5
V gene: TRBV2
clone size: many
D gene: -
CDR3 DNA: TGTGCCAGCAATGGGGCAGTGATGAATCAGCCCCAGCATTTT
CDR3 protein: CASNGAVMNQPQHF

J gene: TRBJ2-7
V gene: TRBV2
clone size: many
D gene: -
CDR3 DNA: TGTGCCAGCAGGGAGCTTTCATACGAGCAGTACTTC
CDR3 protein: CASRELSYEQYF